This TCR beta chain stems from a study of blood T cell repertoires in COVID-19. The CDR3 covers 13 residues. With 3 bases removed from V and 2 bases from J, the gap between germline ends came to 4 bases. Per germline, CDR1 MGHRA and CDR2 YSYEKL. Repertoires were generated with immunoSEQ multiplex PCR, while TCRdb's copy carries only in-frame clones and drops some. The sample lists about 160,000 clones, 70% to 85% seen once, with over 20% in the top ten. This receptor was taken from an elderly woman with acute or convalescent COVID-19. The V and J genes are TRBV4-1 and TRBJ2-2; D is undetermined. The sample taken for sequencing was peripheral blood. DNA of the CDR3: TGCGCCAGCAGCCAGAGTAACACCGGGGAGCTGTTTTTT. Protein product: CASSQSNTGELFF.